These 10 T cell receptor beta chains came from one sample sequenced in a study of graft-versus-host responses after intestinal transplantation. TCRdb's copy holds only in-frame clones and misses some; the assay was immunoSEQ multiplex PCR. The table includes approximately 74,000 clones, roughly 90% detected once. The starting material was PBMCs, obtained 98 days after intestinal transplantation. The source is a human patient who received an intestinal transplant, so some T cells may come from the graft donor.

The rearrangement uses TRBV5-1 and TRBJ2-7, with 10 bases identical to TRBD2. CDR1 and CDR2 from the germline V gene are SGHRS and YFSETQ. With V trimmed by 4 bases and J by 7 bases, 8 bases remained unmatched. The CDR3 totals 14 residues. As DNA, the CDR3 is TGCGCCAGCAGCCCTCCGGGACTAGCGATTGAGCAGTACTTC. Protein: CASSPPGLAIEQYF. The full variable domain, with the rest looked up from reference TRBV5-1 and TRBJ2-7, is KAGVTQTPRYLIKTRGQQVTLSCSPISGHRSVSWYQQTPGQGLQFLFEYFSETQRNKGNFPGRFSGRQFSNSRSEMNVSTLELGDSALYLCASSPPGLAIEQYFGPGTRLTVT.

The chain links TRBV4-2 to TRBJ2-5; 8 positions agree with TRBD1. V was pared by 0 bases and J by 5 bases, with 5 bases of the junction left unmatched. The CDR3 is made up of 15 amino acids. Germline V gene sequence: CDR1 LGHNA, CDR2 YNFKEQ. DNA for the CDR3: TGTGCCAGCAGCCAAGATCAGGGGGCAGGGGAGACCCAGTACTTC. Translating gives CASSQDQGAGETQYF.

The gene calls are TRBV19 and TRBJ2-5, with 9 bases that match TRBD2. The CDR3 spans 11 residues. The germline gives CDR1 LNHDA, CDR2 SQIVND (reference sequence). The CDR3 bases are TGTGCAAGACTAGCGGAAGAGACCCAGTACTTC. It encodes CARLAEETQYF.

The J gene is TRBJ1-5, the V gene TRBV21-1. TRBV21-1 is deemed a pseudogene. This CDR3 is built from 14 residues. The CDR3 DNA reads as TGTGCCAGCAGCAAAGGGGGGGCAGAACAGCCCCAGCATTTT. Translation gives CASSKGGAEQPQHF.

The gene calls are TRBV6-5 and TRBJ2-5; possible D gene TRBD2, 7 bases. The CDR3 runs to 16 residues. Trimming left V 0 bases short and J 4 bases short, with 15 bases between. The V gene's germline CDR1 is MNHEY and CDR2 SVGAGI. CDR3 bases: TGTGCCAGCAGTTACTCGACCGGGGGGCTGGCAGAGACCCAGTACTTC. Translation gives CASSYSTGGLAETQYF.

V usage is TRBV19 and J usage is TRBJ2-1; 8 bases agree with TRBD2. Germline lookup yields CDR1 LNHDA and CDR2 SQIVND (reference sequence). V lost 4 bases to trimming and J lost 2 bases; unmatched junction nucleotides: 1. The CDR3 extends over 14 amino acids. For the CDR3, the DNA is TGTGCCAGTAGTACGGGGGGGACCTACAATGAGCAGTTCTTC. It yields the protein CASSTGGTYNEQFF.

V is TRBV6-1 and J is TRBJ2-3; D is uncertain. CDR1 is MNHNS, CDR2 SASEGT, per germline. The CDR3 contains 15 residues. Trimming stripped 3 bases from V and 6 bases from J, with 16 bases between. The CDR3 DNA follows: TGTGCCAGCAGTGACGGGCCCCCCCCATTTGATACGCAGTATTTT. Amino acid sequence: CASSDGPPPFDTQYF.

The V and J genes are TRBV28 and TRBJ2-7; D might be TRBD1 or TRBD2, each matching 5 bases. V lost 11 bases to trimming and J lost 2 bases, with 16 bases between them. Germline V gives CDR1 MDHEN, CDR2 SYDVKM. CDR3 length: 13 residues. The CDR3: CAGGQMGPYEQYF. CDR3 DNA sequence: TGTGCCGGCGGCCAAATGGGACCCTACGAGCAGTACTTC.

The J gene is TRBJ1-1, the V gene TRBV6-1, with TRBD1 matching 8 bases. Germline lookup yields CDR1 MNHNS and CDR2 SASEGT. V lost 1 base to trimming and J lost 0 bases; unmatched junction nucleotides: 1. This CDR3 has 15 residues. CDR3 DNA: TGTGCCAGCAGTGAAGGGACAGGGATGAACACTGAAGCTTTCTTT. Amino acid sequence: CASSEGTGMNTEAFF.

This chain links TRBV6-5 with TRBJ2-1; no clear D. Germline CDR1 and CDR2: MNHEY and SVGAGI. Trimming took 0 bases from V and 6 from J, leaving 15 bases between them. This CDR3 contains 16 residues. DNA of the CDR3: TGTGCCAGCAGTTACTCGAGGCAGCCCGGCTTCAATGAGCAGTTCTTC. This encodes CASSYSRQPGFNEQFF.